This T cell receptor beta chain was recorded in a study of regulatory T cells in long-lasting Graves disease. This clonotype was recorded many times. What it binds is unknown. With iRepertoire HTBI primers and Arm-PCR of CDR3 regions, TCR beta libraries were built. A single record per CDR3 protein comes from TCRdb applying MiXCR to the multiplex PCR reads. The sample has 350,000 to 400,000 distinct CDR3 sequences, 15% to 20% seen once. Findings of the study overall: Under persistent disease, TRBV28, TRBJ1-2 and TRBJ2-5 were used preferentially.

In germline, CDR1 is MNHNS, CDR2 SASEGT. The germline V and J ends were trimmed by 1 base and 2 bases, with 12 bases remaining between them. CDR3 length: 16 residues. Time point here: newly diagnosed GD, antithyroid drugs for less than 3 months. Scientists built the TCR library using RNA that was extracted from PBMCs. Diagnoses of Graves' disease were made by American Thyroid Association guidelines. The same sample was also used in a study of T cells in Graves' hyperthyroidism and ophthalmopathy. Turning to that study: HTBI primers were employed in a first-round RT-PCR of the TCR CDR3. In simple terms, a model built on 13 V-J features told ophthalmopathy apart from stable hyperthyroidism.

This chain uses TRBV6-1 with TRBJ2-1; the D gene could be TRBD1 or TRBD2 (5 bases each). This receptor was identified in a woman aged 18-29 years with Graves disease. The material was peripheral blood mononuclear cells (PBMCs), obtained at new diagnosis, from a patient treated with antithyroid drugs. DNA for the CDR3: TGTGCCAGCAGTGAAGAAGTACGGGGCCCCTACAATGAGCAGTTCTTC. It is translated as CASSEEVRGPYNEQFF.